This T cell receptor beta chain was recorded in a study of T-cell memory formation after mild COVID-19. Details on this clonotype: Its target is not known.

5'RACE primed from the constant segment yielded TCR alpha and TCR beta cDNA libraries bearing sample barcodes and UMIs. TCRdb re-called the 5' RACE reads through MiXCR, storing one row per CDR3 protein. The sample includes some 440,000 distinct CDR3 sequences, around 25% of them seen just once. General observations from the study: Pre-infection memory showed some responding clones, and this suggested that cross-reactive memory joined.

Trimming left V 4 bases short and J 5 bases short, with 17 bases between. The germline CDR1 and CDR2 sequences are SGHDT and YYEEEE. The CDR3 contains 15 residues. V gene TRBV5-6 combines with J gene TRBJ2-3; D is possibly TRBD2 (6 bases). The TCR originated in an adult woman who had mild COVID-19 (a few samples of this study predate the infection). Cell type and time point are not known. What was sequenced was PBMCs or a T cell subset sorted from them (not recorded which). This CDR3 is CASSDTGTLRDTQYF. The DNA for the CDR3 is TGTGCCAGCAGCGATACCGGGACTCTGAGAGATACGCAGTATTTT.